This T cell receptor (beta chain) was sequenced for a study of T-cell memory formation after mild COVID-19. MiXCR was run by TCRdb on the 5' RACE reads, yielding one entry per CDR3 protein. The sample records 180,000 or so distinct CDR3 sequences, 9.5% to 13% being singletons. This clonotype has a handful of counts. V shed 3 bases, J shed 2 bases, and the junction held 4 bases outside the gene matches. This CDR3 spans 15 amino acids. From germline, CDR1 is SGHTA and CDR2 FQGNSA. The chain is built from TRBV7-2 and TRBJ1-2; 9 bases map to TRBD1. What was sequenced was PBMCs or a T cell subset sorted from them (not recorded which). The sequence derives from a man aged 18-30 years who had mild COVID-19 (a few samples of this study predate the infection). Cell type and time point are not known. This CDR3 reads CASSFGDRENYGYTF. CDR3 DNA sequence: TGTGCCAGCAGCTTCGGGGACAGGGAGAACTATGGCTACACCTTC.